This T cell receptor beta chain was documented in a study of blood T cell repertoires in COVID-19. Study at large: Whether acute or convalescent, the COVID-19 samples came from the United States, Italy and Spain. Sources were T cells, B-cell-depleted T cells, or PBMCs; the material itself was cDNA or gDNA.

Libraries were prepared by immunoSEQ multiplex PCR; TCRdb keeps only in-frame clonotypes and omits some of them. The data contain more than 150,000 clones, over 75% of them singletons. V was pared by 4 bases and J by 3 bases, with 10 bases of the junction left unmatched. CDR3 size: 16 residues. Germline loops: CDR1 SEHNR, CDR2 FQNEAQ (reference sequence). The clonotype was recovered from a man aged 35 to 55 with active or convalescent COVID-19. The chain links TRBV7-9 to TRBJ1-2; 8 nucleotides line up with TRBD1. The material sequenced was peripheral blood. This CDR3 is CASSSFDRGTYYGYTF. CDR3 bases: TGTGCCAGCAGCTCTTTTGACAGGGGAACATACTATGGCTACACCTTC.